This T cell receptor (beta chain) was sequenced for a study of blood T cells in healthy people across ages. This clonotype was seen more than once but under ten times. Its antigen remains unknown. A sample-barcoded 5' primer and a J-beta primer mix were used in a second PCR of about 6 to 11 cycles. One entry per CDR3 protein results from TCRdb running MiXCR on the 5' RACE reads. The data contain about a million distinct CDR3 sequences, roughly two fifths of them seen just once; the ten biggest clones take up around 14%. Study-level points and caveats: Diversity estimates from one million T cells were considered underestimates. With donor CMV status unknown, expanded clonotype changes were possibly confounded.

The TCR originated in a man younger than 35 in good health. Sample: blood.

The CDR3 sequence: CAIRGTASNQPQHF. In nucleotides, the CDR3 is TGTGCCATCAGAGGGACAGCTAGCAATCAGCCCCAGCATTTT. The chain has TRBV10-3 and TRBJ1-5; 7 bases map to TRBD1. Germline CDR1 is ENHRY and CDR2 is SYGVKD. This CDR3 has 14 amino acids. After removal of 6 bases from V and 0 bases from J, the junction contained 2 bases not matched to a gene.